These T cell receptor beta chains were read from a single sample in a study of patients and donors after allogeneic stem cell transplantation. TCRdb analysed the RT-PCR reads with MiXCR anew, one entry per CDR3 protein. The table lists fewer than 30,000 distinct CDR3 sequences, over 7% of them singletons, with almost 50% in the top ten. The specimen sequenced was blood, either unsorted or a sorted T cell fraction (not recorded which). The receptors derive from a human donor who was either an allogeneic HSCT recipient or a stem cell or donor lymphocyte infusion donor (not recorded which). It is not recorded whose cells these are; they may come from a transplant donor. The CDR3 runs from the conserved cysteine through the conserved F or W. D genes are given only for firm matches. Only part of the rows carry a size: once, few, many, or a class if the clone is expanded.

CDR3 length: 15
J gene: TRBJ2-7
D gene: TRBD1
V gene: TRBV18
clone size: -
CDR3 protein: CASSLGQGAGYEQYF
CDR3 DNA: TGTGCCAGCTCCCTGGGACAGGGGGCGGGCTACGAGCAGTACTTC

CDR3 length: 14
J gene: TRBJ2-7
D gene: TRBD2
V gene: TRBV20-1
clone size: many
CDR3 protein: CSARSGLAVYEQYF
CDR3 DNA: TGCAGTGCCAGATCGGGACTAGCGGTCTACGAGCAGTACTTC

CDR3 length: 12
J gene: TRBJ2-1
D gene: -
V gene: TRBV5-4
clone size: many
CDR3 protein: CASSGNRDEQFF
CDR3 DNA: TGTGCCAGCAGCGGCAACAGGGATGAGCAGTTCTTC

CDR3 length: 15
J gene: TRBJ1-5
D gene: -
V gene: TRBV4-2
clone size: many
CDR3 protein: CASSPIHIEYQPQHF
CDR3 DNA: TGTGCCAGCAGCCCCATTCACATAGAATATCAGCCCCAGCATTTT

CDR3 length: 14
J gene: TRBJ2-3
D gene: -
V gene: TRBV20-1
clone size: -
CDR3 protein: CSARRGPNTDTQYF
CDR3 DNA: TGCAGTGCGAGGCGGGGGCCGAACACAGATACGCAGTATTTT

CDR3 length: 13
J gene: TRBJ1-2
D gene: TRBD1
V gene: TRBV3-1
clone size: few
CDR3 protein: CASSPTGMDGYTF
CDR3 DNA: TGTGCCAGCAGCCCGACAGGGATGGATGGCTACACCTTC

CDR3 length: 15
J gene: TRBJ2-7
D gene: TRBD1
V gene: TRBV5-1
clone size: few
CDR3 protein: CASTHPGQGPYEQYF
CDR3 DNA: TGCGCCAGCACCCATCCGGGACAGGGCCCCTACGAGCAGTACTTC

CDR3 length: 15
J gene: TRBJ1-2
D gene: TRBD1
V gene: TRBV28
clone size: medium-sized
CDR3 protein: CASRYRTGASYGYTF
CDR3 DNA: TGTGCCAGCAGATACAGGACAGGGGCGTCGTATGGCTACACCTTC

CDR3 length: 12
J gene: TRBJ2-1
D gene: -
V gene: TRBV3-1
clone size: many
CDR3 protein: CASSQVEGEQFF
CDR3 DNA: TGTGCCAGCAGCCAAGTCGAGGGGGAGCAGTTCTTC

CDR3 length: 16
J gene: TRBJ2-7
D gene: -
V gene: TRBV27
clone size: many
CDR3 protein: CASSRSRVNGYYEQYF
CDR3 DNA: TGTGCCAGCAGCCGATCAAGGGTAAACGGTTACTACGAGCAGTACTTC

CDR3 length: 14
J gene: TRBJ1-5
D gene: -
V gene: TRBV10-3
clone size: -
CDR3 protein: CAISDRQFNQPQHF
CDR3 DNA: TGTGCCATCAGTGACAGACAGTTCAATCAGCCCCAGCATTTT

CDR3 length: 12
J gene: TRBJ1-5
D gene: -
V gene: TRBV4-1
clone size: many
CDR3 protein: CASSQLNQPQHF
CDR3 DNA: TGCGCCAGCAGCCAACTCAATCAGCCCCAGCATTTT

CDR3 length: 15
J gene: TRBJ2-1
D gene: -
V gene: TRBV18
clone size: few
CDR3 protein: CASSQGVGFDNEQFF
CDR3 DNA: TGTGCCAGCTCACAGGGGGTAGGGTTCGACAATGAGCAGTTCTTC

CDR3 length: 15
J gene: TRBJ1-3
D gene: -
V gene: TRBV4-2
clone size: many
CDR3 protein: CASGSGRGSGNTIYF
CDR3 DNA: TGTGCCAGCGGGTCGGGAAGGGGCTCTGGAAACACCATATATTTT

CDR3 length: 12
J gene: TRBJ1-2
D gene: -
V gene: TRBV2
clone size: -
CDR3 protein: CASSVRWDGYTF
CDR3 DNA: TGTGCCAGCAGTGTTAGGTGGGATGGCTACACCTTC

CDR3 length: 13
J gene: TRBJ1-5
D gene: -
V gene: TRBV6-1
clone size: many
CDR3 protein: CATEQGRDQPQHF
CDR3 DNA: TGTGCCACCGAACAGGGTCGGGATCAGCCCCAGCATTTT

CDR3 length: 16
J gene: TRBJ1-5
D gene: TRBD1
V gene: TRBV27
clone size: many
CDR3 protein: CASSPGTGLSNQPQHF
CDR3 DNA: TGTGCCAGCAGTCCCGGGACAGGCCTTAGCAATCAGCCCCAGCATTTT

CDR3 length: 16
J gene: TRBJ2-1
D gene: TRBD2
V gene: TRBV6-1
clone size: many
CDR3 protein: CASSDRASGGVNEQFF
CDR3 DNA: TGTGCCAGCAGTGACCGAGCTAGCGGGGGGGTCAATGAGCAGTTCTTC

CDR3 length: 13
J gene: TRBJ1-2
D gene: -
V gene: TRBV7-3
clone size: -
CDR3 protein: CASSPGMGYGYTF
CDR3 DNA: TGTGCCAGCAGCCCGGGTATGGGTTATGGCTACACCTTC

CDR3 length: 15
J gene: TRBJ1-1
D gene: -
V gene: TRBV7-9
clone size: -
CDR3 protein: CASSPPQGRNTEAFF
CDR3 DNA: TGTGCCAGCAGCCCTCCCCAGGGGAGGAACACTGAAGCTTTCTTT

CDR3 length: 15
J gene: TRBJ2-1
D gene: TRBD2
V gene: TRBV9
clone size: many
CDR3 protein: CASSFSGGAYNEQFF
CDR3 DNA: TGTGCCAGCAGCTTCAGCGGGGGGGCCTACAATGAGCAGTTCTTC

CDR3 length: 14
J gene: TRBJ1-1
D gene: TRBD1
V gene: TRBV13
clone size: -
CDR3 protein: CASSSRDRGTEAFF
CDR3 DNA: TGTGCCAGCAGCTCCCGGGACAGGGGCACTGAAGCTTTCTTT

CDR3 length: 15
J gene: TRBJ1-5
D gene: -
V gene: TRBV7-9
clone size: few
CDR3 protein: CASILVGRTDQPQHF
CDR3 DNA: TGTGCCAGCATCTTAGTAGGAAGGACGGATCAGCCCCAGCATTTT

CDR3 length: 12
J gene: TRBJ2-1
D gene: -
V gene: TRBV20-1
clone size: -
CDR3 protein: CSASGDLQSRFF
CDR3 DNA: TGCAGTGCTAGCGGGGATCTACAATCGCGGTTCTTC

CDR3 length: 12
J gene: TRBJ2-7
D gene: TRBD2
V gene: TRBV2
clone size: many
CDR3 protein: CASSASGSEQYF
CDR3 DNA: TGTGCCAGCAGTGCTAGCGGGAGCGAGCAGTACTTC

CDR3 length: 14
J gene: TRBJ1-2
D gene: TRBD1
V gene: TRBV6-1
clone size: few
CDR3 protein: CASSEPGGDYGYTF
CDR3 DNA: TGTGCCAGCAGTGAACCAGGGGGCGACTATGGCTACACCTTC

CDR3 length: 13
J gene: TRBJ1-2
D gene: -
V gene: TRBV5-5
clone size: many
CDR3 protein: CASSLAGNYGYTF
CDR3 DNA: TGTGCCAGCAGCTTGGCAGGAAACTATGGCTACACCTTC

CDR3 length: 15
J gene: TRBJ2-7
D gene: -
V gene: TRBV11-2
clone size: many
CDR3 protein: CASSLEGFRAYEQYF
CDR3 DNA: TGTGCCAGCAGCTTAGAGGGCTTCAGGGCCTACGAGCAGTACTTC

CDR3 length: 15
J gene: TRBJ2-7
D gene: -
V gene: TRBV13
clone size: -
CDR3 protein: CASSTDMGGSNEQYF
CDR3 DNA: TGTGCCAGCAGTACAGACATGGGGGGATCGAACGAGCAGTACTTC

CDR3 length: 16
J gene: TRBJ2-3
D gene: -
V gene: TRBV24-1
clone size: few
CDR3 protein: CATSDTQADRTDTQYF
CDR3 DNA: TGTGCCACCAGTGATACGCAGGCGGACCGCACAGATACGCAGTATTTT

CDR3 length: 14
J gene: TRBJ1-1
D gene: -
V gene: TRBV27
clone size: few
CDR3 protein: CASSLEGLHTEAFF
CDR3 DNA: TGTGCCAGCAGTTTAGAGGGGTTACACACTGAAGCTTTCTTT

CDR3 length: 13
J gene: TRBJ1-1
D gene: TRBD1
V gene: TRBV7-9
clone size: -
CDR3 protein: CASSLDRGFGAFF
CDR3 DNA: TGTGCCAGCAGCCTGGACAGGGGGTTTGGAGCTTTCTTT

CDR3 length: 16
J gene: TRBJ2-7
D gene: -
V gene: TRBV27
clone size: -
CDR3 protein: CASWDYRQGLRNEQYF
CDR3 DNA: TGTGCCAGCTGGGACTACCGACAGGGCCTTCGGAACGAGCAGTACTTC

CDR3 length: 14
J gene: TRBJ2-5
D gene: TRBD1
V gene: TRBV6-1
clone size: medium-sized
CDR3 protein: CASTQPGGQETQYF
CDR3 DNA: TGTGCCAGCACCCAACCAGGGGGCCAAGAGACCCAGTACTTC

CDR3 length: 15
J gene: TRBJ1-1
D gene: -
V gene: TRBV7-2
clone size: medium-sized
CDR3 protein: CASSSSLGGNTEAFF
CDR3 DNA: TGTGCCAGCAGCTCTAGCCTGGGGGGGAACACTGAAGCTTTCTTT

CDR3 length: 16
J gene: TRBJ2-3
D gene: TRBD2
V gene: TRBV5-1
clone size: many
CDR3 protein: CASSSSGSLTTDTQYF
CDR3 DNA: TGCGCCAGCAGCTCTAGCGGGTCGCTTACTACAGATACGCAGTATTTT

CDR3 length: 11
J gene: TRBJ2-1
D gene: -
V gene: TRBV7-3
clone size: many
CDR3 protein: CASSEGYEQFF
CDR3 DNA: TGTGCCAGCAGCGAGGGTTATGAGCAGTTCTTC

CDR3 length: 15
J gene: TRBJ2-2
D gene: -
V gene: TRBV24-1
clone size: many
CDR3 protein: CATSESGTPKGELFF
CDR3 DNA: TGTGCCACCAGTGAATCCGGGACCCCTAAGGGGGAGCTGTTTTTT

CDR3 length: 15
J gene: TRBJ1-4
D gene: TRBD1
V gene: TRBV6-1
clone size: -
CDR3 protein: CASRTGQAPNEKLFF
CDR3 DNA: TGTGCCAGCAGAACCGGACAGGCCCCCAATGAAAAACTGTTTTTT

CDR3 length: 15
J gene: TRBJ2-1
D gene: TRBD2
V gene: TRBV5-5
clone size: -
CDR3 protein: CASSPAGYSYNEQFF
CDR3 DNA: TGTGCCAGCAGCCCAGCGGGGTACTCCTACAATGAGCAGTTCTTC

CDR3 length: 13
J gene: TRBJ2-1
D gene: -
V gene: TRBV4-2
clone size: many
CDR3 protein: CAGGVDRDNEQFF
CDR3 DNA: TGTGCCGGGGGGGTTGACAGGGACAATGAGCAGTTCTTC

CDR3 length: 16
J gene: TRBJ1-2
D gene: -
V gene: TRBV7-9
clone size: -
CDR3 protein: CASSLGGARANYGYTF
CDR3 DNA: TGTGCCAGCAGCCTAGGTGGGGCCAGAGCTAACTATGGCTACACCTTC

CDR3 length: 12
J gene: TRBJ2-2
D gene: -
V gene: TRBV10-3
clone size: many
CDR3 protein: CAFRQPPGELFF
CDR3 DNA: TGTGCCTTCAGACAGCCACCGGGGGAGCTGTTTTTT

CDR3 length: 12
J gene: TRBJ1-2
D gene: -
V gene: TRBV5-1
clone size: many
CDR3 protein: CASSGARDGYTF
CDR3 DNA: TGCGCCAGCAGCGGCGCCAGGGACGGCTACACCTTC

CDR3 length: 13
J gene: TRBJ1-5
D gene: -
V gene: TRBV7-9
clone size: many
CDR3 protein: CASSLDWGQPQHF
CDR3 DNA: TGTGCCAGCAGCTTAGATTGGGGGCAGCCCCAGCATTTT

CDR3 length: 13
J gene: TRBJ1-1
D gene: TRBD1
V gene: TRBV2
clone size: many
CDR3 protein: CASRDREDTEAFF
CDR3 DNA: TGTGCCAGCCGGGACAGGGAAGATACTGAAGCTTTCTTT